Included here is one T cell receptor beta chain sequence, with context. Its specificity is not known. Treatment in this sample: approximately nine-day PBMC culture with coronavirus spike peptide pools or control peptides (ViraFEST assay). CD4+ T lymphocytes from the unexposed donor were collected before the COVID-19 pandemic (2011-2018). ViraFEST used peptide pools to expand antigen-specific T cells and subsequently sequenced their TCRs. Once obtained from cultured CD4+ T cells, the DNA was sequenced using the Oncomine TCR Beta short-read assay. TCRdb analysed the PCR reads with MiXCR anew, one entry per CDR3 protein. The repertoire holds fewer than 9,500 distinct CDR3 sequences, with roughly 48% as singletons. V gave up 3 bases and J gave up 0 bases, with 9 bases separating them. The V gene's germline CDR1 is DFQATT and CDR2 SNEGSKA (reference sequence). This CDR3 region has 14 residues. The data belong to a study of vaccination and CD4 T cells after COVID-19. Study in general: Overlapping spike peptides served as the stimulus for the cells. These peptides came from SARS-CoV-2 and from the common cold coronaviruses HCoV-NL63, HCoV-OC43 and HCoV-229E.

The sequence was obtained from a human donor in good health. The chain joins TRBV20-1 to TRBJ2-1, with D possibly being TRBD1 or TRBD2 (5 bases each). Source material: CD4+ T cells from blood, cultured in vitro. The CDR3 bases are TGCAGTGCTAGCCGGGACGCCTCCTACAATGAGCAGTTCTTC. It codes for CSASRDASYNEQFF.